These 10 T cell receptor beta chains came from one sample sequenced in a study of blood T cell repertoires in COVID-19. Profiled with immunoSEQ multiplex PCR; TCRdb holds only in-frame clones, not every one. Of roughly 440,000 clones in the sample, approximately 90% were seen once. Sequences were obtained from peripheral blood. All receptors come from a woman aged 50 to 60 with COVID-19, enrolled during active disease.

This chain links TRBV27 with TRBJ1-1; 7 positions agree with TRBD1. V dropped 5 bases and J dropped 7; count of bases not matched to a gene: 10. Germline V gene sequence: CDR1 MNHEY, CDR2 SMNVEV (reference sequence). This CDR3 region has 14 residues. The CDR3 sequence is CASSRNTGAFEAFF. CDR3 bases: TGTGCCAGCAGTCGTAATACAGGGGCTTTTGAAGCTTTCTTT.

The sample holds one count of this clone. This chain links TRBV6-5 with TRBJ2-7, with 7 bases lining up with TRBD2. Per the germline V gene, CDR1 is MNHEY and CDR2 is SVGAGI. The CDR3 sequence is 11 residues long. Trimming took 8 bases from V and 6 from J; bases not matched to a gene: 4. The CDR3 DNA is TGTGCCAGCGATTGGGGGGGCGAGCAGTACTTC. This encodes CASDWGGEQYF.

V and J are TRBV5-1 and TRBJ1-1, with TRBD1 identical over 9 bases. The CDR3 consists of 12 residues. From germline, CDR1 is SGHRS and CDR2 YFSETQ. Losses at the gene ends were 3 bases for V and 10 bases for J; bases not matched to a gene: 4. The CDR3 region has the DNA TGCGCCAGCAGCTCGTCGACAGGGGGAGCTTTCTTT. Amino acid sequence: CASSSSTGGAFF.

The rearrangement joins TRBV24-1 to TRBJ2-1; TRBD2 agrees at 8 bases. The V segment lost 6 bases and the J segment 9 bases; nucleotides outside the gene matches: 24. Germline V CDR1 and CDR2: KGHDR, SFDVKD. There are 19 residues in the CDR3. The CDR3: CATSSTRGLERGPAGEQFF. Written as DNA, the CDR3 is TGTGCCACCAGTTCCACCCGAGGGTTGGAGCGGGGGCCGGCGGGTGAGCAGTTCTTC.

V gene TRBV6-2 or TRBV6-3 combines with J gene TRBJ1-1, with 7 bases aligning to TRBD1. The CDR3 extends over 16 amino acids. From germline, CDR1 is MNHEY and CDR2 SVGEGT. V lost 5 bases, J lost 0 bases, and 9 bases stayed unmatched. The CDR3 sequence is CASSTQGKGLNTEAFF. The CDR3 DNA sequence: TGTGCCAGCAGTACACAGGGGAAGGGCCTGAACACTGAAGCTTTCTTT.

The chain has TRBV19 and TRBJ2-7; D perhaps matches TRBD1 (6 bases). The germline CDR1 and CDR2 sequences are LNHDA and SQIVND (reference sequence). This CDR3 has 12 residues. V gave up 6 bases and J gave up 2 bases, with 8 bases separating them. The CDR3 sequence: CASRDRTYEQYF. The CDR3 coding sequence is TGTGCCAGTAGGGACAGAACCTACGAGCAGTACTTC. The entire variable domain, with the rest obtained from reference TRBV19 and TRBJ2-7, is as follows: DGGITQSPKYLFRKEGQNVTLSCEQNLNHDAMYWYRQDPGQGLRLIYYSQIVNDFQKGDIAEGYSVSREKKESFPLTVTSAQKNPTAFYLCASRDRTYEQYFGPGTRLTVT.

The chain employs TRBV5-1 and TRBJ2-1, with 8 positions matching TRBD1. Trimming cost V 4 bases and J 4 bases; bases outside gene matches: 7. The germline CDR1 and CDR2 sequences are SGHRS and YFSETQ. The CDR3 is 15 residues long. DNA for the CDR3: TGCGCCAGCAGCGCGGACAGGGCGGGGTACAATGAGCAGTTCTTC. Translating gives CASSADRAGYNEQFF. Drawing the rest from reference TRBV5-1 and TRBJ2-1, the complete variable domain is KAGVTQTPRYLIKTRGQQVTLSCSPISGHRSVSWYQQTPGQGLQFLFEYFSETQRNKGNFPGRFSGRQFSNSRSEMNVSTLELGDSALYLCASSADRAGYNEQFFGPGTRLTVL.

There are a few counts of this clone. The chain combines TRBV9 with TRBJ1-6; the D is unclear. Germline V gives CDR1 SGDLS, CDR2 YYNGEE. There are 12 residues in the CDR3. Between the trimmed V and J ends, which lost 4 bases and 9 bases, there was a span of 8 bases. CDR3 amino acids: CASSPEGSPLHF. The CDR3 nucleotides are TGTGCCAGCAGCCCCGAGGGTTCACCCCTCCACTTT.

As DNA, the CDR3 is TGTGCCAGCAGTTTGTACAGTACGCGGGGGTTGACCCAGTACTTC. This translates into CASSLYSTRGLTQYF. This chain uses TRBV28 with TRBJ2-5; 7 bases are shared with TRBD2. V was pared by 3 bases and J by 7 bases, with 11 bases of the junction left unmatched. The CDR3 contains 15 residues. Germline V lookup: CDR1 MDHEN, CDR2 SYDVKM.

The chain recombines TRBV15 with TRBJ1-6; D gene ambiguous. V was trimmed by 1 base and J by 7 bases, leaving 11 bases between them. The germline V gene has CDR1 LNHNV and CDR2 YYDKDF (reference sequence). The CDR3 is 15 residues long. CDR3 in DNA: TGTGCCACCAGCAGAGGTCAGACAACAAATTCACCCCTCCACTTT. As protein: CATSRGQTTNSPLHF.